This TCR beta chain was identified during a study of CD8 T cells in ankylosing spondylitis. Study outcomes and limitations: Among TCR beta sequences, a motif of eight or nine highly homologous variants appeared characteristic of ankylosing spondylitis blood. Reactive arthritis synovial fluid and blood previously showed some of these motif variants.

Worth noting for this clonotype: Its antigen is as yet unknown.

The CDR3 consists of 19 residues. Germline V CDR1 and CDR2: LGHDT, YNNKEL (reference sequence). V shed 3 bases and J 4 bases; nucleotides not matched to a gene: 14. Each CDR3 protein is one row after TCRdb ran MiXCR on the 5' RACE reads. The data contain fewer than 500,000 distinct CDR3 sequences, 25% to 30% of them seen just once; the ten biggest clones take up 0.85% to 1%. This TCR was sampled from a male donor with ankylosing spondylitis. The source material was blood, either unsorted or a sorted T cell fraction (not recorded which). The chain uses TRBV3-1 and TRBJ2-1; 11 nucleotides line up with TRBD2. The CDR3, as DNA: TGTGCCAGCAGCCAGGATTTTAGCGGGAGGGCCTTGAGGTACAATGAGCAGTTCTTC. Protein product: CASSQDFSGRALRYNEQFF.